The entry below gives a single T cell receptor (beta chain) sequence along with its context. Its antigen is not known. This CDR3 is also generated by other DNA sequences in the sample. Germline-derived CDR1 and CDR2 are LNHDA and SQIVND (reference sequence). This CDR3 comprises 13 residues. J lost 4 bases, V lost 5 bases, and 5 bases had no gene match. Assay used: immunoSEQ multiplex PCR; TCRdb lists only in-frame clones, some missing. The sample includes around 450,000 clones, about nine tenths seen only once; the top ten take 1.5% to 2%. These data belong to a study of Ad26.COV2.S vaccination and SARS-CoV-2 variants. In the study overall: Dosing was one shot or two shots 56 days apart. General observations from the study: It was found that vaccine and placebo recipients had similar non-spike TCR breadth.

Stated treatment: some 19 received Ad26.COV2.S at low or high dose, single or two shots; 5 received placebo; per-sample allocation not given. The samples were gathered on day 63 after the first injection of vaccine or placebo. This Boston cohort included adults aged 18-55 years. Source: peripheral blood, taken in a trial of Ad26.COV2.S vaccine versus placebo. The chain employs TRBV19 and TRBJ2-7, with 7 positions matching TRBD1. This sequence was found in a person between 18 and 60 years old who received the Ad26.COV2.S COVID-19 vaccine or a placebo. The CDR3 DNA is TGTGCCAGTAGTCGAGACAGGGAATACGAGCAGTACTTC. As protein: CASSRDREYEQYF.